Many counts were recorded for the clone carrying this TCR beta chain. V was pared by 1 base and J by 2 bases, with 21 bases between. This CDR3 spans 18 amino acids. Germline CDR1 reads SGDLS; CDR2 reads YYNGEE. TCRdb recomputed calls from the 5' RACE reads with MiXCR, one row per CDR3 protein. The table shows tens of thousands of distinct CDR3 sequences, with more than 15% occurring only once. The data derive from a study of neurological immune-mediated disorders. The sample taken for sequencing was PBMCs. The clonotype was recovered from a woman in her thirties or forties in good health. The rearrangement links TRBV9 to TRBJ1-2; the D gene is possibly TRBD1 (6 bases). CDR3 sequence: CASSVLPRGAGTNYGYTF. The CDR3 DNA sequence: TGTGCCAGCAGCGTATTGCCCCGGGGGGCAGGGACCAACTATGGCTACACCTTC.